The 24 T cell receptor beta chains below were found in one sample sequenced in a study of blood T cells in healthy people across ages. Next came a second PCR, run for about 7 to 12 cycles, which used a sample-barcoded 5' primer along with a J-beta primer mix. TCRdb called the 5' RACE reads again in MiXCR, with one record for every CDR3 protein. The table lists 700,000 to 900,000 distinct CDR3 sequences, roughly 26% of them singletons, with less than 3.5% in the top ten. The same data also went into a second study, on T cells of mothers and their children.

The sequenced sample consisted of blood. Receptor source: a boy aged 5-17 years in good health.

The J gene is TRBJ1-1, the V gene TRBV3-1; D gene uncertain. CDR1 and CDR2 from the germline V gene are LGHDT and YNNKEL (reference sequence). Trimming cost V 6 bases and J 2 bases, with 10 bases left between them. The CDR3 loop spans 13 amino acids. The chain's CDR3 is CASRFTLNTEAFF. The CDR3 DNA is TGTGCCAGCAGGTTTACGCTTAACACTGAAGCTTTCTTT.

The sample holds many counts of this clonotype. The rearrangement uses TRBV25-1 and TRBJ2-3; D might be TRBD2 (6 bases). The CDR3 is 16 amino acids. The germline V and J ends were trimmed by 4 bases and 2 bases, with 16 bases remaining between them. The V gene's germline CDR1 is MGHDK and CDR2 SYGVNS. The CDR3 DNA reads as TGTGCCAGCAGTGTGGTCGGGGACTTCCTCACAGATACGCAGTATTTT. Translation gives CASSVVGDFLTDTQYF.

The chain carries TRBV15 and TRBJ1-4; D not certain. Germline V CDR1 and CDR2: LNHNV, YYDKDF (reference sequence). Trimming left V 0 bases short and J 4 bases short, with 3 bases between. The CDR3 extends over 13 amino acids. CDR3 DNA: TGTGCCACCAGCAGAGATCGTAATGAAAAACTGTTTTTT. Translation gives CATSRDRNEKLFF.

V usage is TRBV20-1 and J usage is TRBJ1-2; no clear D. The V and J ends lost 0 bases and 7 bases respectively, with 12 bases between them. The CDR3 has 13 residues. Germline CDR1 and CDR2: DFQATT and SNEGSKA (reference sequence). The CDR3 region is CSARDLSEGGYTF. The CDR3, as DNA: TGCAGTGCTAGAGATCTTTCAGAGGGTGGCTACACCTTC.

This clonotype has just a few counts. CDR3 sequence (DNA): TGCGCCAGCAGTGATGGGGCCCCTAGCACAGATACGCAGTATTTT. It yields the protein CASSDGAPSTDTQYF. The chain couples TRBV10-2 to TRBJ2-3; D is possibly TRBD1 (5 bases). This CDR3 spans 15 amino acids. Trimming shortened V by 3 bases and J by 0 bases, and 10 bases separated the two germline ends. CDR1 WSHSY and CDR2 SAAADI come from the germline V gene.

The chain is built from TRBV6-5 and TRBJ2-7; 8 bases fit TRBD1. V lost 6 bases to trimming and J lost 4 bases; unmatched junction nucleotides: 8. The CDR3 extends over 14 amino acids. In germline, CDR1 is MNHEY, CDR2 SVGAGI. The CDR3 protein is CASSQTGAVYEQYF. The DNA for the CDR3 is TGTGCCAGCAGCCAGACAGGGGCGGTTTACGAGCAGTACTTC.

The chain is built from TRBV7-6 and TRBJ2-3; TRBD2 is a possible D gene (6 bases). V was trimmed by 8 bases and J by 5 bases, leaving 11 bases between them. The CDR3 has 12 amino acids. Germline V gene lookup returns CDR1 SGHVS and CDR2 FNYEAQ. CDR3: CASGGAIDTQYF. In nucleotides, the CDR3 is TGTGCCAGCGGAGGGGCAATAGATACGCAGTATTTT.

This clonotype has a handful of counts. The chain joins TRBV9 to TRBJ1-1, with D unclear. Trimming took off 3 bases at V and 1 base at J, with 10 bases between the two ends. Germline CDR1 is SGDLS and CDR2 is YYNGEE. The CDR3 sequence is 14 residues long. CDR3 sequence: CASSGGIANTEAFF. CDR3 coding DNA: TGTGCCAGCAGCGGGGGAATAGCGAACACTGAAGCTTTCTTT.

The chain combines TRBV5-1 with TRBJ2-1, with 10 bases fitting TRBD2. J lost 1 base, V lost 0 bases, and 7 bases had no gene match. This CDR3 region has 18 residues. Germline CDR1 reads SGHRS; CDR2 reads YFSETQ. This CDR3 is CASSLGASGGPSYNEQFF. CDR3 nucleotides: TGCGCCAGCAGCTTGGGGGCTAGCGGGGGCCCTTCCTACAATGAGCAGTTCTTC.

This chain joins TRBV7-9 and TRBJ2-5; D gene unclear. The J call may be incorrect, as the DNA end agrees better with TRBJ2-1. Looked up from germline, CDR1 is SEHNR and CDR2 is FQNEAQ (reference sequence). CDR3 length equals 14 residues. CDR3 sequence reads: CASSSGRKVGEQFF. CDR3 bases: TGTGCCAGCAGCTCAGGCCGGAAAGTCGGTGAGCAGTTCTTC.

Only one count was recorded for this clonotype. J is TRBJ1-2 and V is TRBV7-6; D uncertain. Trimming removed 5 bases at V and 1 base at J, with 14 bases between. The CDR3 contains 15 residues. From germline, CDR1 is SGHVS and CDR2 FNYEAQ. The CDR3 DNA reads TGTGCCAGCAGCCCAGAACGGGGTCGTAACTATGGCTACACCTTC. Protein sequence: CASSPERGRNYGYTF.

This sequence joins TRBV12-3 or TRBV12-4 and TRBJ2-5; 9 bases agree with TRBD2. The end of the DNA aligns better with TRBJ2-1, so the J call may be wrong. The CDR3 loop spans 14 amino acids. The CDR3 is CAPQGAGGLNEQFF. CDR3 in DNA: TGTGCCCCTCAAGGCGCGGGGGGGCTGAATGAGCAGTTCTTC.

Here the CDR3 DNA reads TGCGCCAGCAGCTTTTATAGCGGGGGGGCCCCCCAAGAGACCCAGTACTTC. Encoded protein: CASSFYSGGAPQETQYF. This chain connects TRBV5-1 to TRBJ2-5, with TRBD2 matching 11 bases. The germline V gene has CDR1 SGHRS and CDR2 YFSETQ. The CDR3 runs to 17 residues. J was trimmed by 1 base and V by 2 bases; bases with no gene match: 7.

This clonotype was picked up a small number of times. The rearrangement joins TRBV20-1 to TRBJ2-5; D is undetermined. There are 11 residues in the CDR3. Germline values: CDR1 DFQATT, CDR2 SNEGSKA (reference sequence). The V end was cut by 0 bases, the J end by 3 bases, with 2 bases between. The CDR3 sequence is CSAREEETQYF. CDR3 DNA: TGCAGTGCTAGAGAGGAAGAGACCCAGTACTTC.

V and J are TRBV9 and TRBJ2-7, with a possible D match to TRBD2 (5 bases). CDR1 and CDR2 (germline): SGDLS, YYNGEE. The CDR3 is 13 residues long. V was clipped by 0 bases and J by 3 bases, with 7 bases between them. CDR3 nucleotides: TGTGCCAGCAGCGTAGGAGGGCTCTACGAGCAGTACTTC. Translated, it gives CASSVGGLYEQYF. Using reference TRBV9 and TRBJ2-7 for the parts outside the CDR3, the full variable domain is DSGVTQTPKHLITATGQRVTLRCSPRSGDLSVYWYQQSLDQGLQFLIQYYNGEERAKGNILERFSAQQFPDLHSELNLSSLELGDSALYFCASSVGGLYEQYFGPGTRLTVT.

This clonotype showed up just once. The chain couples TRBV12-5 to TRBJ2-2, with 9 nucleotides matching TRBD1. There are 18 residues in the CDR3. Germline CDR1 LGHNT, CDR2 FRNRAP. V lost 1 base and J lost 3; bases outside the gene matches: 9. The CDR3 loop is CASGLGSGQGPDTGELFF. The CDR3 nucleotides are TGTGCTAGTGGTTTGGGGTCCGGACAGGGGCCCGACACCGGGGAGCTGTTTTTT. Full variable domain (remainder filled in from reference TRBV12-5 and TRBJ2-2): DARVTQTPRHKVTEMGQEVTMRCQPILGHNTVFWYRQTMMQGLELLAYFRNRAPLDDSGMPKDRFSAEMPDATLATLKIQPSEPRDSAVYFCASGLGSGQGPDTGELFFGEGSRLTVL.

V and J are TRBV12-5 and TRBJ2-5; 7 bases match TRBD1. The junction had 11 bases not matched to a gene; V was cut back by 6 bases and J by 4 bases. Germline V gives CDR1 LGHNT, CDR2 FRNRAP. This CDR3 contains 15 residues. The CDR3 protein is CASGTPGGTVETQYF. CDR3 nucleotides: TGTGCTAGTGGCACCCCAGGGGGAACCGTAGAGACCCAGTACTTC.

The rearrangement joins TRBV7-9 to TRBJ2-5; 8 bases are a match to TRBD1. Germline V gives CDR1 SEHNR, CDR2 FQNEAQ (reference sequence). The V segment lost 2 bases and the J segment 1 base; nucleotides outside the gene matches: 9. The CDR3 has 17 amino acids. The CDR3 spells CASSLRGTGPIQETQYF. The CDR3 DNA reads as TGTGCCAGCAGCTTAAGGGGGACAGGACCCATCCAAGAGACCCAGTACTTC.

CDR3 in amino acids: CSARSGIANYGYTF. Here the CDR3 DNA reads TGCAGTGCTAGGTCCGGGATAGCTAACTATGGCTACACCTTC. The V gene is TRBV20-1, the J gene TRBJ1-2; the D is unclear. V was cut by 3 bases and J by 0 bases, with 11 bases left in between. This CDR3 region has 14 residues. Germline assignment: CDR1 DFQATT and CDR2 SNEGSKA (reference sequence).

The chain is built from TRBV19 and TRBJ1-4; 7 bases match TRBD1. The CDR3 extends over 14 amino acids. Trimming removed 7 bases from V and 8 bases from J; junction bases left unmatched: 10. Germline CDR1 LNHDA, CDR2 SQIVND (reference sequence). CDR3 DNA sequence: TGTGCCAGTACTACAGGGGTGGAACGAGAAAAACTGTTTTTT. This gives the protein CASTTGVEREKLFF.

This chain uses TRBV5-1 with TRBJ2-5; no clear D. V dropped 4 bases and J dropped 2 bases, with 12 bases sitting between them. There are 14 residues in the CDR3. Germline CDR1 SGHRS, CDR2 YFSETQ. CDR3 amino acids: CASSEDPTQETQYF. The CDR3 DNA sequence: TGCGCCAGCAGCGAGGACCCGACTCAAGAGACCCAGTACTTC.

The chain carries TRBV9 and TRBJ2-5; D is perhaps TRBD2 (6 bases). CDR1 is SGDLS and CDR2 is YYNGEE in the germline V gene. Trimming removed 2 bases from V and 5 bases from J, with 13 bases in between. This CDR3 region has 14 residues. The CDR3 nucleotides read TGTGCCAGCAGCGTGAAGGGGAGGCAGGAGACCCAGTACTTC. Protein: CASSVKGRQETQYF.

The V and J genes are TRBV12-3 or TRBV12-4 and TRBJ2-3; D is ambiguous. The CDR3 is 12 amino acids. The CDR3 bases are TGTGCTACCTCGGCTGGATTCGTTACGCAGTATTTT. Translating it yields CATSAGFVTQYF.

This clonotype was counted only a few times. V usage is TRBV5-1 and J usage is TRBJ1-2; D possibly corresponds to TRBD1 (5 bases). The CDR3 contains 14 residues. V was shortened by 3 bases and J by 1 base, with 10 bases between the two germline ends. Per germline, CDR1 SGHRS and CDR2 YFSETQ. The CDR3 DNA is TGCGCCAGCAGCTCCCTGGACATTAACTATGGCTACACCTTC. Amino acids: CASSSLDINYGYTF.